This TCR beta chain derives from a study of cytomegalovirus exposure and HLA in healthy donors. V was cut by 4 bases and J by 1 base, with 13 bases left in between. CDR3 length: 16 amino acids. Germline CDR1 is KGHSH and CDR2 is LQKENI. Using immunoSEQ multiplex PCR, the repertoire was profiled, and TCRdb retains in-frame clones only, with some absent. The sample holds over 100,000 clones; approximately 90% are singletons and the top ten take around 6%. This sequence was found in a woman between 18 and 29 years old in good health and CMV-seropositive. The sequencing sample was made of PBMCs. The genes are TRBV18 and TRBJ2-2; a weak D match, TRBD1 (5 bases). CDR3 sequence: CASSRGDGQNTGELFF. In DNA, the CDR3 is TGTGCCAGCTCACGAGGCGATGGACAGAACACCGGGGAGCTGTTTTTT.